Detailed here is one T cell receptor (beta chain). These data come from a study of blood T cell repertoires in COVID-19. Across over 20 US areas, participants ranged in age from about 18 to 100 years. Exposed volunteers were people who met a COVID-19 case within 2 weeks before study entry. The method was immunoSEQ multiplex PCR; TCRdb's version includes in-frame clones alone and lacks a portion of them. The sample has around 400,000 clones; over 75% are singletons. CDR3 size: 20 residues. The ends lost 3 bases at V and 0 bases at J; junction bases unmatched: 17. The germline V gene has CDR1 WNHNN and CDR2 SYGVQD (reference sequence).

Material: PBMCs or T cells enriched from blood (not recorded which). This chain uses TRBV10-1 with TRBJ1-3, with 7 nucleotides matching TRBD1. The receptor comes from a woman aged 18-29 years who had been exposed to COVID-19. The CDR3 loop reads CASSELEVGTVGFSGNTIYF. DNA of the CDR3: TGCGCCAGCAGTGAACTGGAGGTGGGGACAGTGGGATTCTCTGGAAACACCATATATTTT.